This T cell receptor (beta chain) was captured in a study of blood T cells in healthy people across ages. A sample-barcoded 5' primer and a J-beta primer mix were used in a second PCR of about 7 to 12 cycles. Each CDR3 protein gets one entry after TCRdb re-called the 5' RACE reads with MiXCR. This sample carries fewer than 2 million distinct CDR3 sequences, roughly two fifths of them seen once, and the ten largest clones take roughly 23%. There are a few counts of this clonotype. The CDR3 spans 21 residues. V trimming: 5 bases; J trimming: 3 bases; junction bases outside the gene matches: 19. Germline V gene lookup returns CDR1 SGHAT and CDR2 FQDESV (reference sequence).

This rearrangement joins TRBV11-1 to TRBJ2-2; 12 nucleotides agree with TRBD1. This clonotype originated in a human donor in good health. The source material was blood. The CDR3 DNA reads as TGTGCCAGCAGCCCAACACCTTGGGGACAGGGGGCTATCATTGACACCGGGGAGCTGTTTTTT. Protein product: CASSPTPWGQGAIIDTGELFF.